Each of the 29 T cell receptor beta chains below was sequenced from the same sample in a study of patients and donors after allogeneic stem cell transplantation. One entry per CDR3 protein results from TCRdb running MiXCR on the RT-PCR reads. The sample consists of roughly 140,000 distinct CDR3 sequences, about 36% of them appearing once. The sequenced material came from blood, either unsorted or a sorted T cell fraction (not recorded which). These receptors originate from a human donor who was either an allogeneic HSCT recipient or a stem cell or donor lymphocyte infusion donor (not recorded which). It is not recorded whose cells these are; they may come from a transplant donor.

The chain combines TRBV7-3 with TRBJ1-6, with unresolved D. The V gene's germline CDR1 is SGHTA and CDR2 FQGTGA. This CDR3 comprises 13 residues. V was clipped by 0 bases and J by 9 bases, with 6 bases between them. Here the CDR3 reads CASSLTEGSPLHF. The CDR3 DNA reads as TGTGCCAGCAGCTTAACGGAGGGTTCACCCCTCCACTTT.

The chain has TRBV6-6 and TRBJ1-1, with D unresolved. Germline values: CDR1 MNHNY, CDR2 SVGAGI (reference sequence). Trimming took 7 bases from V and 12 from J, leaving 12 bases between them. The CDR3 has 10 amino acids. The CDR3 loop reads CASIQGRTFF. CDR3 nucleotides: TGTGCCAGCATTCAAGGGAGGACTTTCTTT.

The chain uses TRBV6-5 and TRBJ2-7; D remains ambiguous. V was shortened by 0 bases and J by 2 bases, with 11 bases between the two germline ends. In germline, CDR1 is MNHEY, CDR2 SVGAGI. This CDR3 has 15 amino acids. This CDR3 reads CASSYSAQVTYEQYV. CDR3 DNA sequence: TGTGCCAGCAGTTACTCGGCCCAGGTTACCTACGAGCAGTACGTC.

The V gene is TRBV6-2 or TRBV6-3, the J gene TRBJ1-2, with D hard to call. This CDR3 is 14 amino acids long. Trimming stripped 6 bases from V and 7 bases from J, with 18 bases between. Germline CDR1 reads MNHEY; CDR2 reads SVGEGT. The CDR3 here is CASRPVDGERGYTF. The DNA for the CDR3 is TGTGCCAGCAGGCCCGTCGATGGGGAGCGTGGCTACACCTTC.

This clonotype was counted only a few times. The V gene is TRBV25-1, the J gene TRBJ1-3, with a possible D match to TRBD1 (5 bases). Germline V gives CDR1 MGHDK, CDR2 SYGVNS. The CDR3 loop spans 14 amino acids. Trimming pared 3 bases from V and 4 bases from J, leaving 10 bases between. As DNA, the CDR3 is TGTGCCAGCAGTGACCCGGACACGGGAAACACCATATATTTT. This encodes CASSDPDTGNTIYF.

V and J are TRBV12-3 or TRBV12-4 and TRBJ1-1, with D possibly being TRBD1 (5 bases). The V and J ends lost 0 bases and 1 base respectively, with 9 bases between them. The CDR3 sequence is 15 residues long. The CDR3 coding sequence is TGTGCCAGCAGTTTAGCGTTGGGGGGGAACACTGAAGCTTTCTTT. Translated: CASSLALGGNTEAFF.

This clonotype appeared a few times. The rearrangement links TRBV6-5 to TRBJ1-2, with TRBD1 as a possible D gene (6 bases). Per the germline V gene, CDR1 is MNHEY and CDR2 is SVGAGI. The CDR3 is made up of 12 amino acids. Trimming left V 2 bases short and J 7 bases short, with 8 bases between. CDR3 sequence reads: CASSYRGFGYTF. DNA of the CDR3: TGTGCCAGCAGTTACAGGGGGTTTGGCTACACCTTC.

This chain uses TRBV12-3 or TRBV12-4 with TRBJ1-5; D uncertain. V lost 3 bases and J 7 bases, leaving 13 bases between the germline ends. The CDR3 extends over 14 amino acids. The CDR3 protein is CASSLSGLDQPQHF. CDR3 nucleotide sequence: TGTGCCAGCAGTTTGAGCGGTCTCGACCAGCCCCAGCATTTT.

The V call is TRBV30, the J call TRBJ2-2, with D maybe TRBD1 (5 bases). This CDR3 spans 15 amino acids. Germline V gene sequence: CDR1 GTSNPN, CDR2 SVGIG (reference sequence). V lost 0 bases and J 3 bases, leaving 11 bases between the germline ends. Here the CDR3 DNA reads TGTGCCTGGAGTGTACCTGGCAGGGACACCGGGGAGCTGTTTTTT. Translated, it gives CAWSVPGRDTGELFF.

This clonotype showed up just a few times. The rearrangement links TRBV20-1 to TRBJ1-2; 7 bases fit TRBD1. The CDR3 extends over 15 amino acids. Per the germline V gene, CDR1 is DFQATT and CDR2 is SNEGSKA (reference sequence). Trimming at V came to 0 bases and at J to 2 bases, leaving 6 bases not matched to a gene. The CDR3 is CSAREWAGGNYGYTF. CDR3 nucleotide sequence: TGCAGTGCTAGAGAGTGGGCAGGGGGAAACTATGGCTACACCTTC.

The chain uses TRBV24-1 and TRBJ2-7, with no clear D. The V end lost 3 bases, the J end lost 6 bases, and 8 bases lay between the germline ends. The CDR3 length is 12 residues. CDR1 is KGHDR and CDR2 is SFDVKD in the germline V gene. The CDR3 sequence is CATSDGRLEQYF. Written as DNA, the CDR3 is TGTGCCACCAGTGATGGCCGTCTCGAGCAGTACTTC.

The chain combines TRBV28 with TRBJ1-2; 7 bases match TRBD1. Germline CDR1 and CDR2: MDHEN and SYDVKM. The CDR3 runs to 14 residues. The J segment lost 5 bases and the V segment lost 4 bases, leaving 7 bases of the junction unmatched. This CDR3 reads CASSSPPGQYGYTF. In DNA form, the CDR3 reads TGTGCCAGCAGTTCCCCCCCGGGACAGTATGGCTACACCTTC.

The rearrangement joins TRBV27 to TRBJ1-2, with TRBD1 matching over 9 bases. The CDR3 contains 16 residues. Germline-derived CDR1 and CDR2 are MNHEY and SMNVEV (reference sequence). V lost 4 bases, J lost 2 bases, and 8 bases stayed unmatched. For the CDR3, the DNA is TGTGCCAGCAGTTCCCCTCCGACAGGGGGAAACTATGGCTACACCTTC. It translates to CASSSPPTGGNYGYTF.

CDR3: CASSSRQGVSNQPQHF. CDR3 coding DNA: TGTGCCAGCAGTTCGAGACAGGGGGTAAGCAATCAGCCCCAGCATTTT. The rearrangement joins TRBV27 to TRBJ1-5, with 9 bases aligning to TRBD1. The J segment lost 1 base and the V segment lost 4 bases, leaving 5 bases of the junction unmatched. The CDR3 has 16 amino acids. The germline V gene encodes CDR1 MNHEY and CDR2 SMNVEV (reference sequence).

This clonotype was recorded a few times. The chain joins TRBV10-3 to TRBJ1-1, with 8 bases fitting TRBD1. V was clipped by 5 bases and J by 6 bases; unmatched bases: 11. CDR3 length: 15 amino acids. CDR1 is ENHRY and CDR2 is SYGVKD in the germline V gene. CDR3 DNA: TGTGCCATCAGTCGGTCAACGGACAGGGCGTCTGAAGCTTTCTTT. It translates to CAISRSTDRASEAFF.

This clonotype turned up a few times. The rearrangement uses TRBV12-3 or TRBV12-4 and TRBJ2-7; 8 bases match TRBD1. The CDR3 consists of 16 residues. Trimming at V came to 1 base and at J to 1 base, leaving 6 bases not matched to a gene. This chain's CDR3 is CASSLEGQDPSYEQYF. The CDR3 DNA reads TGTGCCAGCAGTTTAGAGGGACAGGACCCTTCCTACGAGCAGTACTTC.

Only a few counts were recorded for this clonotype. This rearrangement joins TRBV30 to TRBJ1-3; 9 bases are a match to TRBD1. Germline assignment: CDR1 GTSNPN and CDR2 SVGIG (reference sequence). This CDR3 has 12 amino acids. V lost 2 bases to trimming and J lost 8 bases; unmatched junction nucleotides: 1. This chain's CDR3 is CAWSTGGYTIYF. The CDR3 DNA reads TGTGCCTGGAGTACAGGGGGCTACACCATATATTTT.

V gene TRBV2 combines with J gene TRBJ1-2, with D hard to call. The length of the CDR3 is 14 residues. V was trimmed by 3 bases and J by 4 bases, leaving 12 bases between them. CDR1 is SNHLY and CDR2 is FYNNEI in the germline V gene. Here the CDR3 DNA reads TGTGCCAGCAGTGAGGCAGGAACCTCCTATGGCTACACCTTC. Translation: CASSEAGTSYGYTF.

This clonotype came up a few times. The chain combines TRBV12-3 or TRBV12-4 with TRBJ2-3; D is unresolved. V gave up 5 bases and J gave up 0 bases, with 9 bases separating them. This CDR3 is built from 14 residues. As DNA, the CDR3 is TGTGCCAGCAGTGCCGCAGGAAGCACAGATACGCAGTATTTT. Residues: CASSAAGSTDTQYF.

With regard to this clonotype: An end of the junction does not agree with germline; a read error may underlie this. The rearrangement joins TRBV20-1 to TRBJ1-5; D possibly corresponds to TRBD1 (6 bases). The CDR3 sequence is 12 residues long. Germline CDR1 reads DFQATT; CDR2 reads SNEGSKA (reference sequence). In DNA form, the CDR3 reads TGCAGTGCCAGAGGGGGGATGCAGCCCCAGCATTTT. This codes for CSARGGMQPQHF.

This rearrangement joins TRBV11-2 to TRBJ1-1; D ambiguous. Trimming pared 6 bases from V and 4 bases from J, leaving 18 bases between. Germline loops: CDR1 SGHAT, CDR2 FQNNGV. The CDR3 is made up of 15 amino acids. In DNA form, the CDR3 reads TGTGCCAGCAGTGTTGGGTGGGGAGCAGCCACTGAAGCTTTCTTT. This gives the protein CASSVGWGAATEAFF. The whole variable domain, remainder taken from reference TRBV11-2 and TRBJ1-1, is EAGVAQSPRYKIIEKRQSVAFWCNPISGHATLYWYQQILGQGPKLLIQFQNNGVVDDSQLPKDRFSAERLKGVDSTLKIQPAKLEDSAVYLCASSVGWGAATEAFFGQGTRLTVV.

The chain is built from TRBV7-2 and TRBJ1-1; D is perhaps TRBD1 (5 bases). There are 16 residues in the CDR3. V was pared by 1 base and J by 1 base, with 13 bases between. Germline V lookup: CDR1 SGHTA, CDR2 FQGNSA. In DNA, the CDR3 is TGTGCCAGCAGCTTAGGCGGGCTTGGGGCGAACACTGAAGCTTTCTTT. As protein: CASSLGGLGANTEAFF. The full variable domain, rest sourced from reference TRBV7-2 and TRBJ1-1, is GAGVSQSPSNKVTEKGKDVELRCDPISGHTALYWYRQSLGQGLEFLIYFQGNSAPDKSGLPSDRFSAERTGGSVSTLTIQRTQQEDSAVYLCASSLGGLGANTEAFFGQGTRLTVV.

The chain has TRBV5-5 and TRBJ1-2; no definite D call. Between the trimmed V and J ends, which lost 0 bases and 4 bases, there was a span of 19 bases. CDR3 length equals 17 residues. Germline V CDR1 and CDR2: SGHKS, YYEKEE (reference sequence). The chain's CDR3 is CASSLELGISAIYGYTF. The CDR3 DNA follows: TGTGCCAGCAGCTTGGAGTTAGGGATTAGCGCGATCTATGGCTACACCTTC.

The CDR3 reads CASSLTSLETQYF. The CDR3 DNA reads as TGTGCCAGCAGCTTAACTTCCCTAGAGACCCAGTACTTC. V and J are TRBV7-3 and TRBJ2-5; no clear D gene. The V end lost 0 bases, the J end lost 4 bases, and 6 bases lay between the germline ends. The CDR3 consists of 13 residues. CDR1 is SGHTA and CDR2 is FQGTGA in the germline V gene.

The chain employs TRBV2 and TRBJ2-3, with 8 bases aligning to TRBD1. From germline, CDR1 is SNHLY and CDR2 FYNNEI. This CDR3 is 13 amino acids long. V shed 6 bases, J shed 4 bases, and the junction held 3 bases outside the gene matches. The CDR3 sequence: CASRPGGADTQYF. In DNA, the CDR3 is TGTGCCAGCAGGCCAGGGGGCGCAGATACGCAGTATTTT.

This clonotype was seen many times. This chain links TRBV7-9 with TRBJ1-1; D is undetermined. The germline V gene encodes CDR1 SEHNR and CDR2 FQNEAQ (reference sequence). The CDR3 runs 12 residues. V gave up 0 bases and J gave up 10 bases, with 9 bases separating them. The CDR3 loop is CASSLAGYSAFF. The CDR3 coding sequence is TGTGCCAGCAGCTTAGCGGGGTATTCAGCTTTCTTT.

The J gene is TRBJ1-2, the V gene TRBV7-3, with D uncertain. CDR1 SGHTA and CDR2 FQGTGA come from the germline V gene. V was pared by 2 bases and J by 8 bases, with 12 bases between. The CDR3 extends over 13 amino acids. The CDR3 is CASSLPGLGGYTF. In DNA, the CDR3 is TGTGCCAGCAGCTTACCCGGCCTGGGGGGCTACACCTTC.

This rearrangement joins TRBV28 to TRBJ2-3; 12 bases agree with TRBD1. CDR3 size: 16 residues. Germline assignment: CDR1 MDHEN and CDR2 SYDVKM. With 5 bases clipped from V and 2 bases from J, the junction kept 5 bases outside the gene matches. CDR3 protein: CASSPPGQGATDTQYF. The CDR3, as DNA: TGTGCCAGCAGTCCCCCGGGACAGGGGGCCACAGATACGCAGTATTTT.

The chain links TRBV9 to TRBJ2-1; D possibly corresponds to TRBD1 (6 bases). Trimming took 1 base from V and 0 from J, leaving 11 bases between them. This CDR3 comprises 16 residues. Germline V gene sequence: CDR1 SGDLS, CDR2 YYNGEE. CDR3 coding DNA: TGTGCCAGCAGCGTATCAGGGGCGAGCTCCTACAATGAGCAGTTCTTC. It yields the protein CASSVSGASSYNEQFF. Supplemented by reference TRBV9 and TRBJ2-1, the full variable domain reads DSGVTQTPKHLITATGQRVTLRCSPRSGDLSVYWYQQSLDQGLQFLIQYYNGEERAKGNILERFSAQQFPDLHSELNLSSLELGDSALYFCASSVSGASSYNEQFFGPGTRLTVL.